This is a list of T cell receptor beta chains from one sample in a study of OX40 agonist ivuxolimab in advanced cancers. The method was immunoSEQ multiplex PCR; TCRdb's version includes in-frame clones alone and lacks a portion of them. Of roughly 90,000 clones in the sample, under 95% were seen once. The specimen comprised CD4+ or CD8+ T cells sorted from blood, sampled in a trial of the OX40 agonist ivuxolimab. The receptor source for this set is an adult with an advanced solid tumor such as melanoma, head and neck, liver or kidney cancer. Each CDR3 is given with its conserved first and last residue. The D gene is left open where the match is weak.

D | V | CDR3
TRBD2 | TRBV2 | CASKGVGGLLSYEQYF
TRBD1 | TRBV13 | CASSRFGGGLGAFF
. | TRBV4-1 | CASSPGRSSYEQYF
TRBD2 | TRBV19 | CASSITLAGADEQYF
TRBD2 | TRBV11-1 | CASSSGLAFAYEQYF
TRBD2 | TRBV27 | CASTAGTSGRGEQYF
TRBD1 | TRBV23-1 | CASSHITGTDQESQYF
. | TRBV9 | CASSVEGSYGYTF
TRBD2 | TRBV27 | CASSLGGGGSYNEQFF
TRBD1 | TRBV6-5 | CASSYRGTGPYEQYF
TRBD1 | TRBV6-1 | CATDGTGWNNQPQHF
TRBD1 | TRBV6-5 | CASSRGTGVDNEQFF
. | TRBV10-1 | CASSPSPGSTDTQYF
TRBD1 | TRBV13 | CASRQPGTASGNTIYF
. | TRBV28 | CASFSQRRQSYNEQFF
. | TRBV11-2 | CASSLWDGNYGYTF
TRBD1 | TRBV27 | CASSSTDRGLQPQHF
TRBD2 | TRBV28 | CASTVAGGGNTGELFF
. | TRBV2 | CASSGGAYNEQFF
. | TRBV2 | CASRGPGLRNTEAFF
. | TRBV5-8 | CASNPYGKGHEQYF
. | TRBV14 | CASSRTDATNEKLFF
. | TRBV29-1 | CSVPWTGELFF
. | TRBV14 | CASSQDTAGEQYF
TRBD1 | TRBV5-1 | CASSYTPGQGGSAGNTIYF
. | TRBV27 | CASSRTGTEQYF
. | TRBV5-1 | CASSLAGNSNQPQHF